Following are 29 T cell receptor beta chains from one sample sequenced in a study of T cell responses to AZD1222 COVID-19 vaccine. Libraries were prepared by immunoSEQ multiplex PCR; TCRdb keeps only in-frame clonotypes and omits some of them. The data show 160,000 or so clones, more than 80% seen once. The sequencing used peripheral blood, collected on day 0 of AZD1222 vaccination. Receptors were obtained from an adult in good health.

The J gene is TRBJ1-6, the V gene TRBV2, with TRBD1 as a possible D gene (5 bases). There are 13 residues in the CDR3. From germline, CDR1 is SNHLY and CDR2 FYNNEI. Trimming removed 6 bases from V and 10 bases from J, with 13 bases in between. The CDR3: CASRETVGSPLHF. The CDR3 DNA reads TGTGCCAGCAGGGAGACAGTGGGATCACCCCTCCACTTT. Full variable domain (rest looked up from reference TRBV2 and TRBJ1-6): EPEVTQTPSHQVTQMGQEVILRCVPISNHLYFYWYRQILGQKVEFLVSFYNNEISEKSEIFDDQFSVERPDGSNFTLKIRSTKLEDSAMYFCASRETVGSPLHFGNGTRLTVT.

The chain joins TRBV6-2 or TRBV6-3 to TRBJ1-5; D is ambiguous. CDR3 size: 16 residues. Germline CDR1 reads MNHEY; CDR2 reads SVGEGT. V lost 0 bases, J lost 7 bases, and 16 bases lay in between. CDR3 protein: CASSYSWTARGQPQHF. In nucleotides, the CDR3 is TGTGCCAGCAGTTACTCGTGGACGGCCCGCGGACAGCCCCAGCATTTT.

For the CDR3, the DNA is TGTGCCAGCAGTGAGGGGATTGAGCAGTACTTC. This translates into CASSEGIEQYF. The rearrangement joins TRBV25-1 to TRBJ2-7; D not certain. Per germline, CDR1 MGHDK and CDR2 SYGVNS. Between the trimmed V and J ends, which lost 3 bases and 7 bases, there was a span of 7 bases. This CDR3 contains 11 residues.

The V gene is TRBV6-5, the J gene TRBJ1-1; no clear D gene. The CDR3 consists of 13 residues. V was cut by 7 bases and J by 6 bases, with 15 bases left in between. Germline CDR1 is MNHEY and CDR2 is SVGAGI. CDR3 loop: CASIPVVRAEAFF. The CDR3 DNA reads as TGTGCCAGCATCCCGGTTGTAAGGGCTGAAGCTTTCTTT.

The V and J genes are TRBV28 and TRBJ2-1; the match to TRBD2 covers 15 bases. There are 20 residues in the CDR3. CDR1 is MDHEN and CDR2 is SYDVKM in the germline V gene. V shed 5 bases and J 0 bases; nucleotides not matched to a gene: 11. The CDR3 sequence is CASSRLGTSGRPSSYNEQFF. In DNA form, the CDR3 reads TGTGCCAGCAGTAGGCTAGGGACTAGCGGGAGGCCGAGCTCCTACAATGAGCAGTTCTTC.

The chain links TRBV30 to TRBJ1-3; unclear D gene. The CDR3 has 14 amino acids. The ends were cut back, 0 bases at V and 4 bases at J, with 10 bases in the middle. Germline CDR1 reads GTSNPN; CDR2 reads SVGIG (reference sequence). The CDR3 here is CAWSVPDYGNTIYF. The CDR3 DNA follows: TGTGCCTGGAGTGTACCCGATTACGGAAACACCATATATTTT.

The chain uses TRBV5-1 and TRBJ2-7, with 9 bases matching TRBD1. V trimming: 4 bases; J trimming: 4 bases; junction bases outside the gene matches: 3. This CDR3 has 13 residues. Germline CDR1 and CDR2: SGHRS and YFSETQ. For the CDR3, the DNA is TGCGCCAGCAGCACGGGACAGGGATACGAGCAGTACTTC. It yields the protein CASSTGQGYEQYF.

The J gene is TRBJ1-2, the V gene TRBV5-6; D is perhaps TRBD1 (5 bases). The CDR3 is 14 residues long. V lost 4 bases, J lost 8 bases, and 18 bases lay in between. Per germline, CDR1 SGHDT and CDR2 YYEEEE. The CDR3 DNA follows: TGTGCCAGCAGCCCAATCGGGGCCCTGGAGGGCTACACCTTC. Its translation is CASSPIGALEGYTF.

The chain uses TRBV6-2 or TRBV6-3 and TRBJ1-5; possibly TRBD1 for D (6 bases). V was trimmed by 2 bases and J by 2 bases, leaving 13 bases between them. The germline CDR1 and CDR2 sequences are MNHEY and SVGEGT. The length of the CDR3 is 16 residues. This CDR3 reads CASSYTQGGGNQPQHF. The CDR3 nucleotides read TGTGCCAGCAGTTACACACAGGGAGGTGGCAATCAGCCCCAGCATTTT.

This clone came up once. V gene TRBV5-4 combines with J gene TRBJ2-1; D may match TRBD1 or TRBD2 (6 bases each). Trimming took off 4 bases at V and 12 bases at J, with 23 bases between the two ends. CDR1 SGHNT and CDR2 YYREEE come from the germline V gene (reference sequence). This CDR3 is built from 15 residues. The CDR3 DNA reads as TGTGCCAGCAGCCCTTCGGGGAGCGGGCTACAGGGGCAGTTCTTC. It is translated as CASSPSGSGLQGQFF.

This sequence joins TRBV5-4 and TRBJ2-2, with D maybe TRBD2 (6 bases). Germline CDR1 and CDR2: SGHNT and YYREEE (reference sequence). Trimming pared 4 bases from V and 4 bases from J, leaving 11 bases between. CDR3 length: 14 amino acids. The CDR3 reads CASSRLGGTGELFF. CDR3 bases: TGTGCCAGCAGCCGACTAGGAGGCACCGGGGAGCTGTTTTTT.

V is TRBV27 and J is TRBJ2-4; D not certain. V dropped 6 bases and J dropped 4 bases, with 19 bases sitting between them. Per germline, CDR1 MNHEY and CDR2 SMNVEV (reference sequence). The CDR3 spans 16 residues. The CDR3 DNA follows: TGTGCCAGCAGCGCGCCGGGCCCTGGGGTAAAAAACATTCAGTACTTC. It is translated as CASSAPGPGVKNIQYF.

This rearrangement joins TRBV5-1 to TRBJ1-4; 7 bases map to TRBD1. V lost 3 bases to trimming and J lost 5 bases; unmatched junction nucleotides: 4. CDR3 length: 14 amino acids. The germline V gene has CDR1 SGHRS and CDR2 YFSETQ. The CDR3 protein is CASSSGQLNEKLFF. Written as DNA, the CDR3 is TGCGCCAGCAGCTCGGGACAGCTAAATGAAAAACTGTTTTTT. Full variable domain (rest looked up from reference TRBV5-1 and TRBJ1-4): KAGVTQTPRYLIKTRGQQVTLSCSPISGHRSVSWYQQTPGQGLQFLFEYFSETQRNKGNFPGRFSGRQFSNSRSEMNVSTLELGDSALYLCASSSGQLNEKLFFGSGTQLSVL.

This clone is deemed medium-sized. The chain recombines TRBV18 with TRBJ2-5; D may be TRBD1 or TRBD2 (5 bases each). This CDR3 spans 14 amino acids. Germline V gene sequence: CDR1 KGHSH, CDR2 LQKENI. The V gene lost 3 bases and the J gene lost 3 bases, with 11 bases spanning the gap. The CDR3 DNA is TGTGCCAGCTCACCGGGACCCGGGGAAGAGACCCAGTACTTC. This sequence encodes CASSPGPGEETQYF.

The V and J genes are TRBV29-1 and TRBJ2-7; 11 bases align to TRBD2. V shed 6 bases, J shed 6 bases, and the junction held 7 bases outside the gene matches. Germline-derived CDR1 and CDR2 are SQVTM and ANQGSEA. The CDR3 is made up of 13 amino acids. The CDR3: CSVGGLAGGEQYF. The CDR3 DNA sequence: TGCAGCGTGGGGGGGCTAGCGGGAGGCGAGCAGTACTTC.

This clone was detected only a few times. The chain joins TRBV7-9 to TRBJ1-2; 9 positions agree with TRBD1. Trimming took 4 bases from V and 4 from J; bases not matched to a gene: 7. Germline CDR1 SEHNR, CDR2 FQNEAQ (reference sequence). The CDR3 extends over 15 amino acids. The CDR3 reads CASSSQGARGYGYTF. CDR3 coding DNA: TGTGCCAGCAGCTCACAGGGGGCCAGGGGCTATGGCTACACCTTC. The complete variable domain, with remaining parts taken from reference TRBV7-9 and TRBJ1-2, reads DTGVSQNPRHKITKRGQNVTFRCDPISEHNRLYWYRQTLGQGPEFLTYFQNEAQLEKSRLLSDRFSAERPKGSFSTLEIQRTEQGDSAMYLCASSSQGARGYGYTFGSGTRLTVV.

This clone was seen only once. J is TRBJ1-1 and V is TRBV24-1; 11 bases are shared with TRBD1. The CDR3 extends over 16 amino acids. V shed 5 bases, J shed 5 bases, and the junction held 9 bases outside the gene matches. CDR1 KGHDR and CDR2 SFDVKD come from the germline V gene. Here the CDR3 reads CATSGLGDRGGTEAFF. The CDR3 DNA sequence: TGTGCCACCAGTGGCCTTGGGGACAGGGGGGGAACTGAAGCTTTCTTT.

The V and J genes are TRBV5-6 and TRBJ2-1; 14 positions match TRBD2. With V trimmed by 2 bases and J by 10 bases, 5 bases remained unmatched. Germline lookup yields CDR1 SGHDT and CDR2 YYEEEE. CDR3 length equals 15 residues. The CDR3 sequence: CASSFGLAGGKEQFF. The CDR3 bases are TGTGCCAGCAGCTTTGGACTAGCGGGAGGAAAAGAGCAGTTCTTC.

The DNA of the CDR3 is TGTGCCTGGAGTGCTCTGACTAGCGGGTTCTACAATGAGCAGTTCTTC. This gives the protein CAWSALTSGFYNEQFF. The V and J genes are TRBV30 and TRBJ2-1; 10 bases agree with TRBD2. V trimming: 1 base; J trimming: 3 bases; junction bases outside the gene matches: 6. Per germline, CDR1 GTSNPN and CDR2 SVGIG (reference sequence). CDR3 size: 16 residues.

This chain uses TRBV19 with TRBJ2-6; D is undetermined. The CDR3 totals 13 residues. Trimming cost V 8 bases and J 0 bases, with 5 bases left between them. Per germline, CDR1 LNHDA and CDR2 SQIVND (reference sequence). The CDR3 region has the DNA TGTGCCAGTTCAGGCTCTGGGGCCAACGTCCTGACTTTC. Translating it yields CASSGSGANVLTF.

The CDR3 bases are TGTGCCAGCAGTTACCACAGGGGGCGCCTTAACTATGGCTACACCTTC. Protein sequence: CASSYHRGRLNYGYTF. The chain is built from TRBV6-5 and TRBJ1-2; 9 nucleotides match TRBD1. The J segment lost 1 base and the V segment lost 2 bases, leaving 5 bases of the junction unmatched. Looked up from germline, CDR1 is MNHEY and CDR2 is SVGAGI. The CDR3 spans 16 residues.

The gene calls are TRBV6-5 and TRBJ1-2; perhaps TRBD1 as D (5 bases). The V and J ends lost 5 bases and 4 bases respectively, with 17 bases between them. This CDR3 comprises 15 residues. From germline, CDR1 is MNHEY and CDR2 SVGAGI. This CDR3 is CASSLQEPPRYGYTF. For the CDR3, the DNA is TGTGCCAGCAGTCTACAGGAGCCACCACGCTATGGCTACACCTTC.

This clone was counted once. The gene calls are TRBV19 and TRBJ1-5; D possibly corresponds to TRBD1 (5 bases). The CDR3 has 16 residues. Germline values: CDR1 LNHDA, CDR2 SQIVND (reference sequence). Deletions cut 1 base from V and 6 bases from J, with 16 bases between. The CDR3 is CASSIGDLVSIQPQHF. CDR3 in DNA: TGTGCCAGTAGTATAGGGGACCTTGTTAGTATTCAGCCCCAGCATTTT.

CDR3 DNA sequence: TGTGCCAGCAGCTTGGAGGCAGACAATGGCTACACCTTC. It specifies CASSLEADNGYTF. This chain links TRBV5-8 with TRBJ1-2; no reliable D call. Trimming pared 0 bases from V and 6 bases from J, leaving 9 bases between. This CDR3 spans 13 amino acids. Germline-derived CDR1 and CDR2 are SGHTS and YDEGEE. The full variable domain, its missing parts supplied by reference TRBV5-8 and TRBJ1-2, is EAGVTQSPTHLIKTRGQQATLRCSPISGHTSVYWYQQALGLGLQFLLWYDEGEERNRGNFPPRFSGRQFPNYSSELNVNALELEDSALYLCASSLEADNGYTFGSGTRLTVV.

The chain uses TRBV4-1 and TRBJ1-5; D uncertain. Germline V lookup: CDR1 MGHRA, CDR2 YSYEKL. This CDR3 has 14 amino acids. V lost 4 bases and J lost 8, with 15 bases in between. DNA for the CDR3: TGCGCCAGCAGCCCAAGCCGGATCGGTGAGCCCCAGCATTTT. Protein product: CASSPSRIGEPQHF.

The chain links TRBV5-6 to TRBJ1-6; TRBD1 might be the D (5 bases). The CDR3 covers 15 residues. V lost 6 bases and J lost 5, with 15 bases in between. CDR1 is SGHDT, CDR2 YYEEEE, per germline. The CDR3 nucleotides read TGTGCCAGCACTCGGCCGGGACTGAATAATTCACCCCTCCACTTT. Protein sequence: CASTRPGLNNSPLHF. Full variable domain (outside the CDR3, taken from reference TRBV5-6 and TRBJ1-6): DAGVTQSPTHLIKTRGQQVTLRCSPKSGHDTVSWYQQALGQGPQFIFQYYEEEERQRGNFPDRFSGHQFPNYSSELNVNALLLGDSALYLCASTRPGLNNSPLHFGNGTRLTVT.

This clone was observed a single time. The chain carries TRBV29-1 and TRBJ1-5, with TRBD1 matching over 9 bases. The CDR3 extends over 13 amino acids. Trimming cost V 7 bases and J 4 bases; bases outside gene matches: 5. CDR1 and CDR2 from the germline V gene are SQVTM and ANQGSEA. Here the CDR3 reads CSGWTGDNQPQHF. The CDR3, as DNA: TGCAGCGGCTGGACAGGGGATAATCAGCCCCAGCATTTT.

This clone came up once. J is TRBJ2-1 and V is TRBV29-1; 12 bases align to TRBD2. Germline V gene data show CDR1 as SQVTM and CDR2 as ANQGSEA. The CDR3 consists of 14 residues. After removal of 6 bases from V and 5 bases from J, the junction contained 5 bases not matched to a gene. The CDR3 DNA sequence: TGCAGCGTGAATGGACTAGCGGGAAACAATGAGCAGTTCTTC. Amino acids: CSVNGLAGNNEQFF.

The rearrangement joins TRBV6-5 to TRBJ2-5; possible D gene TRBD1, 5 bases. V lost 11 bases, J lost 5 bases, and 21 bases lay in between. Germline V gene data show CDR1 as MNHEY and CDR2 as SVGAGI. This CDR3 has 14 residues. Written as DNA, the CDR3 is TGTGCCTGCTCTCCCCCAGGGTTAGGGGAGACCCAGTACTTC. Its protein product is CACSPPGLGETQYF.